This TCR beta chain was documented in a study of B cell selection in AIRE deficiency. Study conclusions and caveats: Patient Tconv and Treg cells showed healthy-like TCRBV usage, CDR3 length, diversity. Shared Treg sequences were biased toward short CDR3s with few non-templated nucleotide insertions.

The length of the CDR3 is 18 residues. V gave up 4 bases and J gave up 3 bases; unmatched junction bases: 15. Germline V gives CDR1 MDHEN, CDR2 SYDVKM. The regulatory T cell sort gate was CD4+CD25hiCD127low/negative. Sequencing was performed with immunoSEQ multiplex PCR; in TCRdb, only in-frame clones are kept and a portion is missing. This sample yields about 18,000 clones, of which 93% are seen a single time; about 0.92% belongs to the top ten. Notes on this clone: No antigen is known for it.

This chain uses TRBV28 with TRBJ2-7, with TRBD1 matching over 10 bases. The clonotype was recovered from a human donor in good health. Sequenced material: CD4+CD25+ Tregs sorted from PBMCs. The CDR3: CASSSHWGTGALRYEQYF. CDR3 bases: TGTGCCAGCAGTTCCCATTGGGGGACAGGGGCCTTACGCTACGAGCAGTACTTC. The full variable domain, its missing parts supplied by reference TRBV28 and TRBJ2-7, is DVKVTQSSRYLVKRTGEKVFLECVQDMDHENMFWYRQDPGLGLRLIYFSYDVKMKEKGDIPEGYSVSREKKERFSLILESASTNQTSMYLCASSSHWGTGALRYEQYFGPGTRLTVT.